Shown below are 4 T cell receptor beta chains from a single sample sequenced in a study of control samples from healthy donors and cancer patients. Assay used: immunoSEQ multiplex PCR; TCRdb lists only in-frame clones, some missing. The sample consists of some 150,000 clones, roughly 91% of them appearing once. The material sequenced was blood. The receptors were gathered from a woman aged 25 to 39 in good health.

The chain combines TRBV11-2 with TRBJ2-6; TRBD1 matches 8 bases. J was trimmed by 0 bases and V by 1 base; bases with no gene match: 8. Germline assignment: CDR1 SGHAT and CDR2 FQNNGV. The CDR3 loop spans 19 amino acids. CDR3 region: CASSLGQGRISSGANVLTF. The CDR3, as DNA: TGTGCCAGCAGCTTAGGACAGGGGCGCATAAGCTCTGGGGCCAACGTCCTGACTTTC.

V is TRBV5-1 and J is TRBJ1-2, with D possibly being TRBD1 (5 bases). CDR3 length: 15 residues. With 4 bases removed from V and 0 bases from J, the gap between germline ends came to 13 bases. The germline V gene has CDR1 SGHRS and CDR2 YFSETQ. CDR3 region: CASSDPGTANYGYTF. CDR3 sequence (DNA): TGCGCCAGCAGCGACCCCGGGACTGCTAACTATGGCTACACCTTC.

This clone was observed a single time. The V gene is TRBV19, the J gene TRBJ1-3; possible D gene TRBD1, 6 bases. This CDR3 region has 15 residues. The V end lost 8 bases, the J end lost 0 bases, and 14 bases lay between the germline ends. Germline loops: CDR1 LNHDA, CDR2 SQIVND (reference sequence). The CDR3 bases are TGTGCCAGTGCCCCCGGGACAAGCTCTGGAAACACCATATATTTT. Residues: CASAPGTSSGNTIYF.

This chain uses TRBV5-6 with TRBJ1-6, with 7 bases aligning to TRBD1. Germline trimming cut 4 bases from V and 0 bases from J; bases unmatched to any gene: 4. Per germline, CDR1 SGHDT and CDR2 YYEEEE. The CDR3 has 16 residues. The CDR3 protein is CASSPTGSSYNSPLHF. CDR3 DNA sequence: TGTGCCAGCAGCCCGACAGGGAGCTCCTATAATTCACCCCTCCACTTT.